The TCR beta chain under discussion was sequenced for a study of siplizumab effects on memory and regulatory T cells. General study points: The authors mapped only a minor fraction of alloreactive clones to unstimulated subsets. There appeared to be greater diversity in naive T cells than in memory cells, and naive T cells seemed major contributors to the alloresponse. Researchers did not confirm the suppressive function of proliferating Tregs from siplizumab cultures.

Germline CDR1 and CDR2: SNHLY and FYNNEI. This CDR3 has 15 amino acids. V trimming: 1 base; J trimming: 6 bases; junction bases outside the gene matches: 7. Note on this clone: No antigen is known for it.

Measured with immunoSEQ multiplex PCR; TCRdb has only the in-frame clones, and not every one. The sample lists approximately 58,000 clones, over 90% occurring once. Sequenced input: CD8+ T cells sorted from blood. The clonotype originates from a human donor in good health. This rearrangement joins TRBV2 to TRBJ2-7; 9 nucleotides agree with TRBD1. The CDR3 here is CASSEVAQGAREQYF. Here the CDR3 DNA reads TGTGCCAGCAGTGAAGTGGCACAGGGGGCCCGCGAGCAGTACTTC.